The 32 T cell receptor beta chains reported below all come from one sample, sequenced in a study of human thymus T cells. The data were produced by immunoSEQ multiplex PCR, yet TCRdb's version contains in-frame clones alone and is incomplete. Of tens of thousands of clones listed, approximately 95% are singletons. Sequencing was performed on blood. The source of these receptors is a boy younger than two with a congenital heart defect but otherwise immunologically healthy.

The chain recombines TRBV7-2 with TRBJ1-5; D is uncertain. The CDR3 totals 13 residues. V lost 5 bases, J lost 6 bases, and 11 bases lay in between. Germline CDR1 and CDR2: SGHTA and FQGNSA. The CDR3 coding sequence is TGTGCCAGCAGCACCCGGACGAGTCAGCCCCAGCATTTT. This translates into CASSTRTSQPQHF.

This chain uses TRBV7-9 with TRBJ2-7; D gene uncertain. The CDR3 is 14 amino acids. Germline values: CDR1 SEHNR, CDR2 FQNEAQ (reference sequence). Trimming removed 1 base at V and 5 bases at J, with 12 bases between. The chain's CDR3 is CASSLVSGWDEQYF. The CDR3 bases are TGTGCCAGCAGCTTAGTTTCTGGGTGGGACGAGCAGTACTTC.

V usage is TRBV11-1 and J usage is TRBJ1-2, with TRBD1 identical over 9 bases. This CDR3 has 13 amino acids. The V gene's germline CDR1 is SGHAT and CDR2 FQDESV (reference sequence). Germline trimming cut 5 bases from V and 8 bases from J; bases unmatched to any gene: 6. Here the CDR3 reads CASSRWTGVGYTF. In nucleotides, the CDR3 is TGTGCCAGCAGCCGGTGGACAGGGGTCGGCTACACCTTC.

V usage is TRBV6-6 and J usage is TRBJ2-7, with D possibly matching TRBD2 (5 bases). V was pared by 0 bases and J by 6 bases, with 15 bases between. CDR1 is MNHNY, CDR2 SVGAGI, per germline (reference sequence). The CDR3 has 15 amino acids. The CDR3 region has the DNA TGTGCCAGCAGTTACTCGTCTAGCAACCTAGGCGAGCAGTACTTC. This gives the protein CASSYSSSNLGEQYF.

The chain recombines TRBV7-3 with TRBJ2-7; possibly TRBD1 for D (5 bases). The V and J ends lost 8 bases and 4 bases respectively, with 9 bases between them. CDR3 length: 11 residues. Germline loops: CDR1 SGHTA, CDR2 FQGTGA. The CDR3 is CASGRGYEQYF. The CDR3 DNA reads TGTGCCAGCGGAAGGGGATACGAGCAGTACTTC.

The genes are TRBV5-1 and TRBJ2-2; D gene uncertain. V was cut by 0 bases and J by 3 bases, with 9 bases left in between. Germline V gene lookup returns CDR1 SGHRS and CDR2 YFSETQ. The CDR3 has 15 amino acids. CDR3 region: CASSLVFPDTGELFF. The CDR3 DNA reads as TGCGCCAGCAGCTTGGTGTTTCCAGACACCGGGGAGCTGTTTTTT.

The chain couples TRBV30 to TRBJ2-7, with 9 bases that match TRBD1. Unmatched junction bases numbered 9, after V lost 3 bases and J lost 0 bases. CDR3 length equals 16 residues. The V gene's germline CDR1 is GTSNPN and CDR2 SVGIG (reference sequence). The CDR3 DNA reads as TGTGCCTGGAGCGCCTGGGACAGGGTCCTCTCCTACGAGCAGTACTTC. Translated: CAWSAWDRVLSYEQYF.

This clone was seen more than once but under ten times. V usage is TRBV5-1 and J usage is TRBJ1-1; D is possibly TRBD1 (6 bases). Germline values: CDR1 SGHRS, CDR2 YFSETQ. CDR3 length: 13 amino acids. Trimming removed 4 bases at V and 4 bases at J, with 11 bases between. CDR3 nucleotide sequence: TGCGCCAGCAGCCCACAGGGTCGCACTGAAGCTTTCTTT. The encoded protein is CASSPQGRTEAFF.

V gene TRBV5-1 combines with J gene TRBJ1-2; 8 bases line up with TRBD1. This CDR3 is 14 amino acids long. CDR1 SGHRS and CDR2 YFSETQ come from the germline V gene. The V segment lost 4 bases and the J segment 5 bases; nucleotides outside the gene matches: 7. DNA for the CDR3: TGCGCCAGCAGCCCCCGGGACAGGCAATATGGCTACACCTTC. Residues: CASSPRDRQYGYTF. Full variable domain (rest looked up from reference TRBV5-1 and TRBJ1-2): KAGVTQTPRYLIKTRGQQVTLSCSPISGHRSVSWYQQTPGQGLQFLFEYFSETQRNKGNFPGRFSGRQFSNSRSEMNVSTLELGDSALYLCASSPRDRQYGYTFGSGTRLTVV.

The rearrangement joins TRBV20-1 to TRBJ1-2; no definite D call. CDR3 length: 8 amino acids. Germline lookup yields CDR1 DFQATT and CDR2 SNEGSKA (reference sequence). V was shortened by 3 bases and J by 12 bases, with 5 bases between the two germline ends. CDR3 loop: CSASVDTF. The CDR3 nucleotides are TGCAGTGCTAGTGTGGACACCTTC.

V is TRBV18 and J is TRBJ1-3, with 7 bases fitting TRBD1. CDR3 size: 14 residues. V lost 5 bases and J lost 8; bases outside the gene matches: 9. Germline CDR1 reads KGHSH; CDR2 reads LQKENI. The CDR3 loop reads CASSFGQAGDTIYF. CDR3 sequence (DNA): TGTGCCAGCTCATTCGGACAGGCCGGAGACACCATATATTTT. The whole variable domain, remainder taken from reference TRBV18 and TRBJ1-3, is NAGVMQNPRHLVRRRGQEARLRCSPMKGHSHVYWYRQLPEEGLKFMVYLQKENIIDESGMPKERFSAEFPKEGPSILRIQQVVRGDSAAYFCASSFGQAGDTIYFGEGSWLTVV.

This chain links TRBV4-3 with TRBJ2-3; D gene ambiguous. The CDR3 totals 14 residues. The V and J ends lost 0 bases and 2 bases respectively, with 6 bases between them. CDR1 and CDR2 from the germline V gene are LGHNA and YSLEER. CDR3 region: CASSQDVNTDTQYF. The CDR3 DNA sequence: TGCGCCAGCAGCCAAGATGTGAACACAGATACGCAGTATTTT.

The V gene is TRBV6-1, the J gene TRBJ2-7; tentatively, D is TRBD1 (6 bases). Between the trimmed V and J ends, which lost 7 bases and 4 bases, there was a span of 17 bases. From germline, CDR1 is MNHNS and CDR2 SASEGT. This CDR3 has 14 amino acids. CDR3 coding DNA: TGTGCCAGCACCCCTACAGGGCCTCAGTACGAGCAGTACTTC. Protein product: CASTPTGPQYEQYF.

V is TRBV9 and J is TRBJ2-7; D may be TRBD2 (6 bases). The CDR3 extends over 14 amino acids. V was pared by 5 bases and J by 1 base, with 13 bases between. Germline V gives CDR1 SGDLS, CDR2 YYNGEE. Here the CDR3 reads CASSPGLWSYEQYF. The DNA of the CDR3 is TGTGCCAGCAGTCCGGGACTCTGGTCCTACGAGCAGTACTTC. Drawing the rest from reference TRBV9 and TRBJ2-7, the complete variable domain is DSGVTQTPKHLITATGQRVTLRCSPRSGDLSVYWYQQSLDQGLQFLIQYYNGEERAKGNILERFSAQQFPDLHSELNLSSLELGDSALYFCASSPGLWSYEQYFGPGTRLTVT.

The chain links TRBV12-5 to TRBJ2-3; 8 bases match TRBD2. The CDR3 runs 14 residues. Trimming removed 5 bases from V and 4 bases from J; junction bases left unmatched: 5. Germline V CDR1 and CDR2: LGHNT, FRNRAP. The CDR3 region has the DNA TGTGCTAGTGGTCCAGGACTAGCCCCAGATACGCAGTATTTT. Translating gives CASGPGLAPDTQYF. Combining the CDR3 with reference TRBV12-5 and TRBJ2-3 gives the whole variable domain DARVTQTPRHKVTEMGQEVTMRCQPILGHNTVFWYRQTMMQGLELLAYFRNRAPLDDSGMPKDRFSAEMPDATLATLKIQPSEPRDSAVYFCASGPGLAPDTQYFGPGTRLTVL.

The chain recombines TRBV21-1 with TRBJ2-7; TRBD1, as called in the table, went unchecked against the DNA. TRBV21-1 is designated a pseudogene. This CDR3 has 23 amino acids. The CDR3 is CASSSVGAGRQGPLGGRPYEQYF. CDR3 nucleotide sequence: TGTGCCAGCAGTTCCGTGGGGGCCGGGCGGCAGGGCCCTTTGGGCGGACGCCCCTACGAGCAGTACTTC.

The chain joins TRBV27 to TRBJ2-1; D not resolved. Germline values: CDR1 MNHEY, CDR2 SMNVEV (reference sequence). Trimming shortened V by 7 bases and J by 3 bases, and 13 bases separated the two germline ends. This CDR3 has 14 residues. In DNA form, the CDR3 reads TGTGCCAGCAAGGCTAGAGGAGTCTACAATGAGCAGTTCTTC. Translation: CASKARGVYNEQFF.

This chain connects TRBV7-3 to TRBJ2-2, with D hard to call. V was pared by 5 bases and J by 1 base, with 14 bases between. CDR3 length: 16 residues. CDR1 is SGHTA and CDR2 is FQGTGA in the germline V gene. CDR3 residues: CASSPTGLRNTGELFF. The CDR3 bases are TGTGCCAGCAGCCCAACTGGCCTCCGGAACACCGGGGAGCTGTTTTTT.

The chain carries TRBV2 and TRBJ2-3; possibly TRBD1 or TRBD2 for D (5 bases each). The CDR3 has 14 amino acids. V gave up 5 bases and J gave up 5 bases, with 14 bases separating them. Germline CDR1 and CDR2: SNHLY and FYNNEI. The CDR3 is CASSKGPIGDTQYF. CDR3 nucleotide sequence: TGTGCCAGCAGTAAGGGACCTATTGGAGATACGCAGTATTTT.

The chain employs TRBV4-3 and TRBJ1-1; tentative D call: TRBD1 (5 bases). The CDR3 length is 16 residues. Trimming took 0 bases from V and 3 from J, leaving 14 bases between them. Looked up from germline, CDR1 is LGHNA and CDR2 is YSLEER. The CDR3: CASSQDLGAGDTEAFF. In DNA, the CDR3 is TGCGCCAGCAGCCAAGATCTAGGCGCGGGGGACACTGAAGCTTTCTTT.

Concerning this clone itself: This sample also contains other DNA sequences that code for the same CDR3. This chain connects TRBV11-3 to TRBJ2-7; D is ambiguous. Germline V gene lookup returns CDR1 SGHNT and CDR2 YENEEA. The CDR3 loop spans 12 amino acids. Trimming took 1 base from V and 1 from J, leaving 2 bases between them. The CDR3: CASSLGSYEQYF. Here the CDR3 DNA reads TGTGCCAGCAGCTTAGGGTCCTACGAGCAGTACTTC.

This chain joins TRBV6-1 and TRBJ2-1; possibly TRBD1 for D (5 bases). Germline lookup yields CDR1 MNHNS and CDR2 SASEGT. V was trimmed by 0 bases and J by 1 base, leaving 10 bases between them. The CDR3 is made up of 16 amino acids. CDR3 nucleotide sequence: TGTGCCAGCAGTGAAGCAGGCAGGGCTTCCTACAATGAGCAGTTCTTC. This sequence encodes CASSEAGRASYNEQFF.

The chain uses TRBV11-3 and TRBJ2-5; D is unresolved. Trimming took off 3 bases at V and 1 base at J, with 6 bases between the two ends. The CDR3 is 13 residues long. In germline, CDR1 is SGHNT, CDR2 YENEEA. The CDR3 DNA reads TGTGCCAGCAGCTTTGATTTCCAAGAGACCCAGTACTTC. As protein: CASSFDFQETQYF.

The J gene is TRBJ2-3, the V gene TRBV10-3, with 10 nucleotides matching TRBD2. Losses at the gene ends were 0 bases for V and 11 bases for J; bases not matched to a gene: 8. The CDR3 consists of 15 residues. Germline lookup yields CDR1 ENHRY and CDR2 SYGVKD. The CDR3 region is CAISESEAGGTRQYF. In DNA, the CDR3 is TGTGCCATCAGTGAGTCTGAAGCGGGAGGGACTAGGCAGTATTTT.

The rearrangement joins TRBV6-5 to TRBJ2-2; possible D gene TRBD2, 5 bases. Trimming left V 5 bases short and J 7 bases short, with 11 bases between. The CDR3 extends over 13 amino acids. Germline V gives CDR1 MNHEY, CDR2 SVGAGI. The CDR3 bases are TGTGCCAGCAGTCCCCACGGGGTCGGGGAGCTGTTTTTT. Translating it yields CASSPHGVGELFF.

The chain has TRBV30 and TRBJ2-3; 11 nucleotides agree with TRBD1. This CDR3 comprises 13 residues. CDR1 is GTSNPN, CDR2 SVGIG, per germline (reference sequence). The ends lost 7 bases at V and 4 bases at J; junction bases unmatched: 4. The CDR3 nucleotides are TGTGCCTCCCGGACAGGGGGCGCAGATACGCAGTATTTT. Translating gives CASRTGGADTQYF. Supplemented by reference TRBV30 and TRBJ2-3, the full variable domain reads SQTIHQWPATLVQPVGSPLSLECTVEGTSNPNLYWYRQAAGRGLQLLFYSVGIGQISSEVPQNLSASRPQDRQFILSSKKLLLSDSGFYLCASRTGGADTQYFGPGTRLTVL.

V and J are TRBV7-2 and TRBJ2-3; tentative D call: TRBD2 (6 bases). CDR1 and CDR2 (germline): SGHTA, FQGNSA. V lost 7 bases to trimming and J lost 1 base, with 9 bases between them. There are 13 residues in the CDR3. The CDR3 loop reads CASISGGTDTQYF. DNA of the CDR3: TGTGCCAGCATCTCGGGGGGCACAGATACGCAGTATTTT. Drawing the rest from reference TRBV7-2 and TRBJ2-3, the complete variable domain is GAGVSQSPSNKVTEKGKDVELRCDPISGHTALYWYRQSLGQGLEFLIYFQGNSAPDKSGLPSDRFSAERTGGSVSTLTIQRTQQEDSAVYLCASISGGTDTQYFGPGTRLTVL.

The chain combines TRBV7-8 with TRBJ2-7, with 8 bases matching TRBD1. Germline V gene lookup returns CDR1 SGHVS and CDR2 FQNEAQ. The ends lost 1 base at V and 4 bases at J; junction bases unmatched: 15. The CDR3 is 18 amino acids. CDR3 loop: CASSLDSWDRQGIYEQYF. CDR3 in DNA: TGTGCCAGCAGCTTAGACAGCTGGGACCGACAGGGGATTTACGAGCAGTACTTC.

The chain combines TRBV6-1 with TRBJ2-3, with 9 bases that match TRBD2. Germline CDR1 reads MNHNS; CDR2 reads SASEGT. Trimming at V came to 3 bases and at J to 0 bases, leaving 13 bases not matched to a gene. CDR3 length: 19 amino acids. The CDR3 sequence is CASSDKRSSGVISTDTQYF. As DNA, the CDR3 is TGTGCCAGCAGTGACAAGAGGTCTAGCGGGGTCATTAGCACAGATACGCAGTATTTT.

The V and J genes are TRBV4-3 and TRBJ2-1, with 12 bases aligning to TRBD2. Germline CDR1 reads LGHNA; CDR2 reads YSLEER. Unmatched junction bases numbered 8, after V lost 4 bases and J lost 10 bases. The CDR3 has 15 residues. Here the CDR3 DNA reads TGCGCCAGCAGCCCTCTAGCGGGGGGGGCCGGGGAGCAGTTCTTC. As protein: CASSPLAGGAGEQFF.

The J gene is TRBJ2-3, the V gene TRBV29-1; D not certain. Trimming shortened V by 4 bases and J by 12 bases, and 8 bases separated the two germline ends. Germline V gene lookup returns CDR1 SQVTM and CDR2 ANQGSEA. This CDR3 has 9 residues. CDR3 sequence (DNA): TGCAGCGTTGGCCCCGGACAGTATTTT. It codes for CSVGPGQYF.

The V call is TRBV11-3, the J call TRBJ2-1, with a possible D match to TRBD1 (6 bases). The CDR3 sequence is 15 residues long. Trimming cost V 4 bases and J 2 bases, with 12 bases left between them. Germline assignment: CDR1 SGHNT and CDR2 YENEEA. The CDR3 reads CASSYRQDPYNEQFF. As DNA, the CDR3 is TGTGCCAGCAGCTACCGACAGGATCCCTACAATGAGCAGTTCTTC. Full variable domain (remainder filled in from reference TRBV11-3 and TRBJ2-1): EAGVVQSPRYKIIEKKQPVAFWCNPISGHNTLYWYLQNLGQGPELLIRYENEEAVDDSQLPKDRFSAERLKGVDSTLKIQPAELGDSAVYLCASSYRQDPYNEQFFGPGTRLTVL.